This is a list of T cell receptor beta chains from one sample in a study of blood T cell repertoires in COVID-19. Libraries were prepared by immunoSEQ multiplex PCR; TCRdb keeps only in-frame clonotypes and omits some of them. The data contain 310,000 or so clones, around 86% of them singletons. The sequenced sample was peripheral blood. The receptors were gathered from a man aged 70-80 years with acute or convalescent COVID-19. CDR3s include the opening cysteine and the closing phenylalanine or tryptophan. The D gene is left open where the match is weak. Not every row has a clone size; where given, it reads once, few, many or a size class.

j_gene: TRBJ2-3; d_gene: NA; abundance: NA; v_gene: TRBV19; CDR3nt: TGTGCCAGTAGTATAGCTGGCAGGGGTATTGTCACAGATACGCAGTATTTT; CDR3aa: CASSIAGRGIVTDTQYF
j_gene: TRBJ1-6; d_gene: TRBD1; abundance: NA; v_gene: TRBV10-3; CDR3nt: TGTGCCATCAGTGTTGCGGGACAGGGAGGTTCACCCCTCCACTTT; CDR3aa: CAISVAGQGGSPLHF
j_gene: TRBJ2-7; d_gene: NA; abundance: NA; v_gene: TRBV3-1/TRBV3-2; CDR3nt: TGTGCCAGCAGCCAAGATTCAGGCTCCTACGAGCAGTACTTC; CDR3aa: CASSQDSGSYEQYF
j_gene: TRBJ2-6; d_gene: TRBD1; abundance: NA; v_gene: TRBV5-1; CDR3nt: TGCGCCAGCGAACAGGGGTCTGGGGCCAACGTCCTGACTTTC; CDR3aa: CASEQGSGANVLTF
j_gene: TRBJ1-5; d_gene: NA; abundance: NA; v_gene: TRBV27; CDR3nt: TGTGCCAGCAGTAGGTACTCCACAGGGTCTCGAGTTCAGCCCCAGCATTTT; CDR3aa: CASSRYSTGSRVQPQHF
j_gene: TRBJ1-6; d_gene: NA; abundance: NA; v_gene: TRBV9; CDR3nt: TGTGCCAGCAGCGAGCAGGGTAGGAATTCACCCCTCCACTTT; CDR3aa: CASSEQGRNSPLHF
j_gene: TRBJ1-1; d_gene: NA; abundance: NA; v_gene: TRBV19; CDR3nt: TGTGCCAGTAGTATCTTGGGGGCGAACACTGAAGCTTTCTTT; CDR3aa: CASSILGANTEAFF
j_gene: TRBJ1-5; d_gene: NA; abundance: NA; v_gene: TRBV11-2; CDR3nt: TGTGCCAGCAGCTTAAACCCACAGAGCAATCAGCCCCAGCATTTT; CDR3aa: CASSLNPQSNQPQHF
j_gene: TRBJ2-4; d_gene: NA; abundance: NA; v_gene: TRBV5-4; CDR3nt: TGTGCCAGCAGTTCTGACGGGAGTGTTGAGTACTTC; CDR3aa: CASSSDGSVEYF
j_gene: TRBJ2-7; d_gene: TRBD2; abundance: NA; v_gene: TRBV19; CDR3nt: TGTGCCAGTAGTGAATTAGCGGGAGCAGCAAAATTC; CDR3aa: CASSELAGAAKF
j_gene: TRBJ1-1; d_gene: TRBD1; abundance: NA; v_gene: TRBV11-3; CDR3nt: TGTGCCAGCAGCTTAACGACAGGGTCAACGCGAGCTTTCTTT; CDR3aa: CASSLTTGSTRAFF
j_gene: TRBJ1-4; d_gene: NA; abundance: once; v_gene: TRBV5-6; CDR3nt: TGTGCCAGCAGCTTGGATCGGGGTACTAATGAAAAACTGTTTTTT; CDR3aa: CASSLDRGTNEKLFF
j_gene: TRBJ2-1; d_gene: NA; abundance: NA; v_gene: TRBV14; CDR3nt: TGTGCCAGCAGCCGTATCTTTAACTCCTACAATGAGCAGTTCTTC; CDR3aa: CASSRIFNSYNEQFF
j_gene: TRBJ1-2; d_gene: NA; abundance: NA; v_gene: TRBV4-2; CDR3nt: TGTGCCAGCAGCCAATATCCAGGGGATAACTATGGCTACACCTTC; CDR3aa: CASSQYPGDNYGYTF
j_gene: TRBJ2-1; d_gene: NA; abundance: once; v_gene: TRBV19; CDR3nt: TGTGCCAGTATCCCAGGCGGGCGCAGATCCTACAATGAGCAGTTCTTC; CDR3aa: CASIPGGRRSYNEQFF
j_gene: TRBJ2-4; d_gene: NA; abundance: NA; v_gene: TRBV18; CDR3nt: TGTGCCAGCTCACCACCCGGCCTTGCGGGGGCCCCCAGATCCAACATTCAGTACTTC; CDR3aa: CASSPPGLAGAPRSNIQYF
j_gene: TRBJ2-3; d_gene: TRBD1; abundance: NA; v_gene: TRBV24-1; CDR3nt: TGTGCCACCACAGACAGGGCTGGCACAGATACGCAGTATTTT; CDR3aa: CATTDRAGTDTQYF
j_gene: TRBJ1-2; d_gene: NA; abundance: NA; v_gene: TRBV19; CDR3nt: TGTGCCAGTAGTATCCTCGGCAGGACTAACTATGGCTACACCTTC; CDR3aa: CASSILGRTNYGYTF
j_gene: TRBJ1-2; d_gene: NA; abundance: once; v_gene: TRBV18; CDR3nt: TGTGCCAGCTCAAGCGGGACACCGTATGGCTACACCTTC; CDR3aa: CASSSGTPYGYTF
j_gene: TRBJ1-1; d_gene: NA; abundance: NA; v_gene: TRBV28; CDR3nt: TGTGCCAGCAGTTTCGGCAGGGCTAACACTGAAGCTTTCTTT; CDR3aa: CASSFGRANTEAFF
j_gene: TRBJ1-1; d_gene: NA; abundance: NA; v_gene: TRBV28; CDR3nt: TGTGCCAGCAGTCCAACCCTCGGACAGTTGAACACTGAAGCTTTCTTT; CDR3aa: CASSPTLGQLNTEAFF
j_gene: TRBJ2-7; d_gene: NA; abundance: NA; v_gene: TRBV27; CDR3nt: TGTGCCAGCAGCTTCCTCTATCACGAGCAGTACTTC; CDR3aa: CASSFLYHEQYF
j_gene: TRBJ1-1; d_gene: TRBD1; abundance: NA; v_gene: TRBV2; CDR3nt: TGTGCCAGCAGTCCTGACAGGGACACTGAAGCTTTCTTT; CDR3aa: CASSPDRDTEAFF
j_gene: TRBJ1-1; d_gene: NA; abundance: once; v_gene: TRBV10-3; CDR3nt: TGTGCCATCAGTGAGTCAGGAGGGGAAGAGAGGAGTGAAGCTTTCTTT; CDR3aa: CAISESGGEERSEAFF
j_gene: TRBJ1-1; d_gene: TRBD1; abundance: once; v_gene: TRBV19; CDR3nt: TGTGCCAGTAGGGACAGGGGGCTAGGAAACACTGAAGCTTTCTTT; CDR3aa: CASRDRGLGNTEAFF
j_gene: TRBJ2-2; d_gene: NA; abundance: NA; v_gene: TRBV3-1/TRBV3-2; CDR3nt: TGTGCCAGCAGCACCCGGGACTTGGGGAGGCCCGGGGAGCTGTTTTTT; CDR3aa: CASSTRDLGRPGELFF
j_gene: TRBJ2-2; d_gene: NA; abundance: NA; v_gene: TRBV6-2/TRBV6-3; CDR3nt: TGTGCCAGCAGTTACGCCGGGAGCACCGGGGAGCTGTTTTTT; CDR3aa: CASSYAGSTGELFF
j_gene: TRBJ1-1; d_gene: NA; abundance: NA; v_gene: TRBV20-1; CDR3nt: TGCAGTGCTCAAAGGGGGACTGAAGCTTTCTTT; CDR3aa: CSAQRGTEAFF
j_gene: TRBJ2-1; d_gene: TRBD1; abundance: once; v_gene: TRBV9; CDR3nt: TGTGCCAGCAGCGTTGCACCAGGGGGCGTGGAGAGCTCCTACAATGAGCAGTTCTTC; CDR3aa: CASSVAPGGVESSYNEQFF
j_gene: TRBJ2-1; d_gene: TRBD1; abundance: NA; v_gene: TRBV7-2; CDR3nt: TGTGCCAGCAGCTTAGGGACAGGGGGGTATTATGAGCAGTTCTTC; CDR3aa: CASSLGTGGYYEQFF
j_gene: TRBJ1-2; d_gene: NA; abundance: NA; v_gene: TRBV7-9; CDR3nt: TGTGCCAGCAGCTTAGACACAGACTATGGCTACACCTTC; CDR3aa: CASSLDTDYGYTF
j_gene: TRBJ2-1; d_gene: TRBD1; abundance: NA; v_gene: TRBV5-4; CDR3nt: TGTGCCAGCAGCATCGGACAGGGGGCGGGGGAGCAGTTCTTC; CDR3aa: CASSIGQGAGEQFF
j_gene: TRBJ1-4; d_gene: TRBD1; abundance: NA; v_gene: TRBV10-3; CDR3nt: TGTGCCATCAGTGAGATCGGACAGGGGAGGGAAAAACTGTTTTTT; CDR3aa: CAISEIGQGREKLFF
j_gene: TRBJ1-6; d_gene: NA; abundance: NA; v_gene: TRBV4-3; CDR3nt: TGCGCCAGCAGCCAAAAAGGGAGTGATTCACCCCTCCACTTT; CDR3aa: CASSQKGSDSPLHF
j_gene: TRBJ1-1; d_gene: NA; abundance: once; v_gene: TRBV30; CDR3nt: TGTGCCTGGAGTCGACAGGTTAAAACTGAAGCTTTCTTT; CDR3aa: CAWSRQVKTEAFF
j_gene: TRBJ1-3; d_gene: NA; abundance: NA; v_gene: TRBV27; CDR3nt: TGTGCCAGCAGAGGGGGGGGTGTAAACACCATATATTTT; CDR3aa: CASRGGGVNTIYF
j_gene: TRBJ1-3; d_gene: NA; abundance: NA; v_gene: TRBV19; CDR3nt: TGTGCCAGTAGTCCCCGAGGCGGTACTGGAAACACCATATATTTT; CDR3aa: CASSPRGGTGNTIYF
j_gene: TRBJ2-1; d_gene: TRBD2; abundance: once; v_gene: TRBV27; CDR3nt: TGTGCCAGCAGTATCCGGGCCCCCGGGTGGCTAGCGGAAGACAATGAGCAGTTCTTC; CDR3aa: CASSIRAPGWLAEDNEQFF